These T cell receptor beta chains were read from a single sample in a study of T cell responses to AZD1222 COVID-19 vaccine. Produced via immunoSEQ multiplex PCR; TCRdb's table is partial and in-frame only. The sample contains 140,000 to 150,000 clones, about 90% of which appear only once. This material consisted of peripheral blood, taken 28 days after the second dose of the MenACWY control vaccine. The receptors derive from an adult who received the MenACWY meningococcal vaccine as a control. The CDR3 runs from the conserved cysteine through the conserved F or W. Each record gives: J gene, V gene, clone size, CDR3 length, D gene, CDR3 DNA, CDR3 protein. A D gene is named only where the DNA matches it firmly. Clone size appears in some rows only: once, few, many, or a class for an expanded clone.

TRBJ2-7 | TRBV4-1 | NA | 17 | TRBD2 | TGCGCCAGCAGCCAAGAAGCCCCCCCAGCGGGAGGCTACGAGCAGTACTTC | CASSQEAPPAGGYEQYF
TRBJ2-2 | TRBV7-9 | NA | 15 | NA | TGTGCCAGCAGCTTACTTCACGGAGGCACCGGGGAGCTGTTTTTT | CASSLLHGGTGELFF
TRBJ1-6 | TRBV25-1 | NA | 14 | NA | TGTGCCAGCAGTAGCGACCCAAGAAATTCACCCCTCCACTTT | CASSSDPRNSPLHF
TRBJ1-2 | TRBV25-1 | NA | 15 | TRBD1 | TGTGCCAGCAGTGAACCGGGACAGGCTATCTATGGCTACACCTTC | CASSEPGQAIYGYTF
TRBJ2-6 | TRBV2 | NA | 18 | NA | TGTGCCAGCAGTGTTACGCAGACTAGATCCTCTGGGGCCAACGTCCTGACTTTC | CASSVTQTRSSGANVLTF
TRBJ2-7 | TRBV6-5 | NA | 12 | NA | TGTGCCAGCAGTACAGGTTCCTACGAGCAGTACTTC | CASSTGSYEQYF
TRBJ2-1 | TRBV27 | NA | 16 | NA | TGTGCCAGCAGTTTAGGTCCCAGTTGGGTGTACAATGAGCAGTTCTTC | CASSLGPSWVYNEQFF
TRBJ2-7 | TRBV6-5 | NA | 15 | NA | TGTGCCAGCAGTCGACCGGGGGCTCGACTCTACGAGCAGTACTTC | CASSRPGARLYEQYF
TRBJ2-2 | TRBV14 | NA | 16 | NA | TGTGCCAGCAGCCAAGTAATCGCAGCTAACACCGGGGAGCTGTTTTTT | CASSQVIAANTGELFF
TRBJ2-5 | TRBV6-1 | many | 15 | TRBD2 | TGTGCCAGCAGTGAAGGGGCTAGCGGGAGTGAGACCCAGTACTTC | CASSEGASGSETQYF
TRBJ1-2 | TRBV5-1 | NA | 15 | TRBD1 | TGCGCCAGCAGCCCAGGGACAGCAGCTAACTATGGCTACACCTTC | CASSPGTAANYGYTF
TRBJ2-5 | TRBV7-8 | few | 17 | TRBD2 | TGTGCCAGCAGCTTAGGTACGAGGGAGGGCCAAGAAGAGACCCAGTACTTC | CASSLGTREGQEETQYF
TRBJ1-6 | TRBV6-6 | once | 14 | NA | TGTGCCAGCAGTTACTTAAGGGAAATCTCACCCCTCCACTTT | CASSYLREISPLHF
TRBJ2-5 | TRBV7-7 | NA | 16 | TRBD2 | TGTGCCAGCAGCCTAGGTGGGGGACTAGCGGGAGAGACCCAGTACTTC | CASSLGGGLAGETQYF
TRBJ1-1 | TRBV28 | NA | 14 | TRBD1 | TGTGCCAGCCGAGAGACAGGGAAGGTCACTGAAGCTTTCTTT | CASRETGKVTEAFF
TRBJ2-5 | TRBV5-4 | NA | 16 | TRBD2 | TGTGCCAGCAGCCCGGCGGCGCGGGAGGGAGGAGAGACCCAGTACTTC | CASSPAAREGGETQYF
TRBJ2-7 | TRBV27 | few | 15 | TRBD2 | TGTGCCAGCAGTTTAAGGCGGGGGGGACCCTACGAGCAGTACTTC | CASSLRRGGPYEQYF
TRBJ2-1 | TRBV7-8 | NA | 17 | NA | TGTGCCAGCAGCCTCTCGGTGCAGCGGAGGGAGGCCAATGAGCAGTTCTTC | CASSLSVQRREANEQFF
TRBJ1-1 | TRBV5-4 | NA | 13 | NA | TGTGCCAGCAGCTTGTGGAGGAACACTGAAGCTTTCTTT | CASSLWRNTEAFF
TRBJ1-1 | TRBV5-1 | NA | 14 | NA | TGCGCCAGCAACCAACAGGGTATGAACACTGAAGCTTTCTTT | CASNQQGMNTEAFF
TRBJ1-2 | TRBV27 | NA | 12 | NA | TGTGCCAGCAGCCGAGAAGGGTATGGCTACACCTTC | CASSREGYGYTF
TRBJ2-2 | TRBV5-1 | NA | 14 | NA | TGCGCCAGCAGCTTGTTGCAGGGGGGCGGGGAGCTGTTTTTT | CASSLLQGGGELFF
TRBJ2-5 | TRBV4-3 | once | 15 | NA | TGCGCCAGCAGCCAAGCTCCAGGAACCAAAGAGACCCAGTACTTC | CASSQAPGTKETQYF
TRBJ1-2 | TRBV6-2/TRBV6-3 | NA | 14 | NA | TGTGCCAGCAGTTATCGGGGAGCTAACTATGGCTACACCTTC | CASSYRGANYGYTF
TRBJ1-4 | TRBV27 | NA | 15 | TRBD1 | TGTGCCAGCAGTTCAGGGGGCGCAGCTAATGAAAAACTGTTTTTT | CASSSGGAANEKLFF